The 17 T cell receptor beta chains below were found in one sample sequenced in a study of response to subunit inactivated influenza vaccine. TCRdb reprocessed the RT-PCR reads via MiXCR and lists one record per CDR3 protein. The sample carries hundreds of thousands of distinct CDR3 sequences, over 10% recorded once. This material consisted of PBMCs from blood, taken roughly 6 weeks after vaccination. The source of these receptors is a man in his fifties who received an inactivated influenza vaccine.

This clonotype appeared a few times. CDR3 coding DNA: TGTGCCAGCAGCTTCATGGCCAAAAACATTCAGTACTTC. This encodes CASSFMAKNIQYF. The chain is built from TRBV7-2 and TRBJ2-4; D ambiguous. Trimming left V 3 bases short and J 1 base short, with 4 bases between. The length of the CDR3 is 13 residues. The germline V gene has CDR1 SGHTA and CDR2 FQGNSA.

This chain connects TRBV10-3 to TRBJ2-7, with 9 bases aligning to TRBD1. Germline V gene lookup returns CDR1 ENHRY and CDR2 SYGVKD. The CDR3 contains 16 residues. Trimming took 6 bases from V and 3 from J; bases not matched to a gene: 12. The CDR3 nucleotides are TGTGCCATCAGCCCGAATACAGGGGGCGGCGGCTACGAGCAGTACTTC. Its protein is CAISPNTGGGGYEQYF.

Here the CDR3 DNA reads TGTGCCAGCAGCCGCTTCTCCACAGATACGCAGTATTTT. Its protein product is CASSRFSTDTQYF. The chain couples TRBV6-2 or TRBV6-3 to TRBJ2-3; no definite D call. This CDR3 comprises 13 residues. Germline CDR1 reads MNHEY; CDR2 reads SVGEGT. V was pared by 6 bases and J by 2 bases, with 9 bases between.

At least ten counts were recorded for this clonotype. The gene calls are TRBV12-3 or TRBV12-4 and TRBJ2-1; possibly TRBD1 for D (6 bases). The CDR3 consists of 13 residues. Trimming cost V 7 bases and J 8 bases, with 15 bases left between them. CDR3 coding DNA: TGTGCCAGCATTCCCCCAGGGGTGGATGAGCAGTTCTTC. Its translation is CASIPPGVDEQFF.

In nucleotides, the CDR3 is TGCGCCAGCAGCTGGGAACAGGGGGCGCGCGGAAACACCATATATTTT. Its protein product is CASSWEQGARGNTIYF. The V call is TRBV5-1, the J call TRBJ1-3, with 9 nucleotides matching TRBD1. CDR3 length: 16 amino acids. The germline CDR1 and CDR2 sequences are SGHRS and YFSETQ. V was pared by 3 bases and J by 4 bases, with 8 bases of the junction left unmatched.

This clonotype was recorded many times. The V and J genes are TRBV5-1 and TRBJ1-6, with a possible D match to TRBD1 (6 bases). Germline values: CDR1 SGHRS, CDR2 YFSETQ. The CDR3 contains 16 residues. V was cut by 4 bases and J by 8 bases, with 19 bases left in between. The CDR3 sequence is CASSASQGSYDSPLHF. The CDR3 DNA sequence: TGCGCCAGCAGCGCGTCACAGGGTAGTTATGATTCACCCCTCCACTTT.

The genes are TRBV7-9 and TRBJ2-7, with 7 bases lining up with TRBD2. This CDR3 spans 13 amino acids. Germline V gene sequence: CDR1 SEHNR, CDR2 FQNEAQ (reference sequence). J was trimmed by 6 bases and V by 4 bases; bases with no gene match: 6. The DNA for the CDR3 is TGTGCCAGCAGCTCCCTACTAGCGCTCGAGCAGTACTTC. Protein product: CASSSLLALEQYF.

This clonotype was observed at least ten times. The rearrangement joins TRBV15 to TRBJ2-1, with TRBD1 identical over 7 bases. CDR1 and CDR2 (germline): LNHNV, YYDKDF (reference sequence). The CDR3 contains 16 residues. V shed 2 bases, J shed 4 bases, and the junction held 8 bases outside the gene matches. The CDR3 DNA reads TGTGCCACCAGCAGACGCCGGGACAGACTTTACAATGAGCAGTTCTTC. Translation: CATSRRRDRLYNEQFF.

Only a few counts were recorded for this clonotype. V and J are TRBV5-1 and TRBJ2-3; 9 bases match TRBD2. CDR3 length: 16 residues. After removal of 0 bases from V and 1 base from J, the junction contained 3 bases not matched to a gene. Germline assignment: CDR1 SGHRS and CDR2 YFSETQ. In DNA, the CDR3 is TGCGCCAGCAGCTTGGTAGCGGGGGCGCGCACAGATACGCAGTATTTT. As protein: CASSLVAGARTDTQYF.

V usage is TRBV12-3 or TRBV12-4 and J usage is TRBJ2-5; D remains ambiguous. V lost 3 bases to trimming and J lost 2 bases, with 7 bases between them. The length of the CDR3 is 13 residues. The CDR3 bases are TGTGCCAGCAGTTTTGAGCAGCAAGAGACCCAGTACTTC. It yields the protein CASSFEQQETQYF.

This chain connects TRBV6-1 to TRBJ2-7; a possible D gene is TRBD2 (6 bases). V lost 7 bases and J 1 base, leaving 11 bases between the germline ends. Germline V gene lookup returns CDR1 MNHNS and CDR2 SASEGT. There are 13 residues in the CDR3. CDR3 in amino acids: CASKEGLSYEQYF. The DNA for the CDR3 is TGTGCCAGCAAGGAGGGACTTTCCTACGAGCAGTACTTC.

With respect to this clonotype: This may be a read error, as it is one base from a much larger clone. The CDR3: CSARDATGVSYNEQFF. The CDR3 DNA is TGCAGTGCTAGAGACGCGACAGGGGTCTCCTACAATGAGCAGTTCTTC. This chain uses TRBV20-1 with TRBJ2-1, with 8 bases lining up with TRBD1. The V gene end was trimmed by 0 bases and the J gene end by 0 bases; junction bases not matched to a gene: 4. The germline gives CDR1 DFQATT, CDR2 SNEGSKA (reference sequence). There are 16 residues in the CDR3.

This sequence joins TRBV5-1 and TRBJ2-7; maybe TRBD2 (6 bases). V was pared by 4 bases and J by 3 bases, with 14 bases between. Germline assignment: CDR1 SGHRS and CDR2 YFSETQ. The CDR3 contains 14 residues. Written as DNA, the CDR3 is TGCGCCAGCAGCCCAGTCGCGGGGTACTACGAGCAGTACTTC. This translates into CASSPVAGYYEQYF. Combining the CDR3 with reference TRBV5-1 and TRBJ2-7 gives the whole variable domain KAGVTQTPRYLIKTRGQQVTLSCSPISGHRSVSWYQQTPGQGLQFLFEYFSETQRNKGNFPGRFSGRQFSNSRSEMNVSTLELGDSALYLCASSPVAGYYEQYFGPGTRLTVT.

This chain links TRBV10-3 with TRBJ2-7; D is undetermined. The ends were cut back, 10 bases at V and 1 base at J, with 17 bases in the middle. The germline V gene encodes CDR1 ENHRY and CDR2 SYGVKD. CDR3 size: 14 residues. The CDR3 protein is CATKAQDRSYEQYF. Written as DNA, the CDR3 is TGTGCCACCAAAGCCCAGGACCGTTCCTACGAGCAGTACTTC.

The V and J genes are TRBV7-2 and TRBJ2-5; D is possibly TRBD2 (6 bases). The germline gives CDR1 SGHTA, CDR2 FQGNSA. V was clipped by 1 base and J by 4 bases, with 13 bases between them. The CDR3 is 15 amino acids. CDR3 residues: CASSLGLRGAETQYF. Here the CDR3 DNA reads TGTGCCAGCAGCTTAGGGCTGCGGGGCGCAGAGACCCAGTACTTC.

This clonotype was seen only a few times. The genes are TRBV10-3 and TRBJ2-7; no clear D gene. V was clipped by 3 bases and J by 4 bases, with 7 bases between them. CDR1 is ENHRY, CDR2 SYGVKD, per germline. This CDR3 has 12 residues. CDR3 nucleotide sequence: TGTGCCATCAGTGACACCAGTTACGAGCAGTACTTC. Its translation is CAISDTSYEQYF.

The chain joins TRBV6-2 or TRBV6-3 to TRBJ2-1; possibly TRBD2 for D (5 bases). The ends were cut back, 2 bases at V and 4 bases at J, with 18 bases in the middle. The CDR3 spans 17 residues. The germline CDR1 and CDR2 sequences are MNHEY and SVGEGT. CDR3: CASSYEAGEGLYNEQFF. Written as DNA, the CDR3 is TGTGCCAGCAGTTACGAAGCCGGGGAAGGATTATACAATGAGCAGTTCTTC.